The 30 T cell receptor beta chains in this list originate from one sample, sequenced in a study of PD-1 blockade in mismatch repair-deficient tumors. Clones were read by immunoSEQ multiplex PCR, and TCRdb kept only the in-frame ones, dropping some. The sample carries roughly 130,000 clones, 88% recorded once. The source was peripheral blood, collected approximately 72 weeks after starting pembrolizumab. Source of these receptors: an adult with mismatch repair-deficient cancer.

The chain joins TRBV19 to TRBJ2-7; 10 bases map to TRBD1. Germline CDR1 LNHDA, CDR2 SQIVND (reference sequence). This CDR3 is 13 amino acids long. V was pared by 6 bases and J by 2 bases, with 1 base of the junction left unmatched. CDR3 loop: CASRGQGTYEQYF. CDR3 DNA sequence: TGTGCCAGTAGGGGACAGGGGACCTACGAGCAGTACTTC.

The chain uses TRBV29-1 and TRBJ1-2, with 9 bases identical to TRBD1. The J segment lost 4 bases and the V segment lost 6 bases, leaving 12 bases of the junction unmatched. The length of the CDR3 is 15 residues. The germline CDR1 and CDR2 sequences are SQVTM and ANQGSEA. CDR3 loop: CSVALTGGRIYGYTF. CDR3 sequence (DNA): TGCAGCGTAGCCCTTACAGGGGGCCGTATCTATGGCTACACCTTC.

This clone has a single count. The V gene is TRBV21-1, the J gene TRBJ2-7. TRBV21-1 is a listed pseudogene. The CDR3 covers 10 residues. DNA for the CDR3: TGTGCCAGCAGGCCTGGGGAGCAGTACTTC. It codes for CASRPGEQYF.

The chain couples TRBV5-1 to TRBJ1-2; 10 bases are a match to TRBD1. V dropped 4 bases and J dropped 8; count of bases not matched to a gene: 11. Germline V gene lookup returns CDR1 SGHRS and CDR2 YFSETQ. This CDR3 contains 15 residues. The DNA for the CDR3 is TGCGCCAGCAGCCCGGACGACAGGGGGCTTGAGGGCTACACCTTC. Amino acids: CASSPDDRGLEGYTF.

The CDR3 sequence is CAISAWESGSYNEQFF. The CDR3 DNA reads TGTGCCATCAGTGCTTGGGAGAGCGGCTCCTACAATGAGCAGTTCTTC. The gene calls are TRBV10-3 and TRBJ2-1; maybe TRBD2 (5 bases). The CDR3 is 16 amino acids. V was pared by 4 bases and J by 0 bases, with 13 bases between. Looked up from germline, CDR1 is ENHRY and CDR2 is SYGVKD.

The rearrangement links TRBV7-2 to TRBJ2-1; 8 bases agree with TRBD2. J lost 3 bases, V lost 1 base, and 2 bases had no gene match. The germline gives CDR1 SGHTA, CDR2 FQGNSA. This CDR3 is 15 amino acids long. The CDR3 DNA sequence: TGTGCCAGCAGCTTAGGACTAGCGCACTACAATGAGCAGTTCTTC. As protein: CASSLGLAHYNEQFF.

The chain is built from TRBV13 and TRBJ2-5; 8 bases match TRBD2. From germline, CDR1 is PRHDT and CDR2 FYEKMQ (reference sequence). This CDR3 region has 16 residues. The V segment lost 5 bases and the J segment 2 bases; nucleotides outside the gene matches: 10. The CDR3 loop reads CASSTRITSGQETQYF. The CDR3 DNA reads as TGTGCCAGCAGCACCCGAATTACTAGCGGACAAGAGACCCAGTACTTC.

V gene TRBV6-5 combines with J gene TRBJ2-7; D gene unclear. There are 15 residues in the CDR3. Per the germline V gene, CDR1 is MNHEY and CDR2 is SVGAGI. V lost 0 bases to trimming and J lost 0 bases, with 9 bases between them. CDR3 loop: CASSYSRTASYEQYF. CDR3 nucleotides: TGTGCCAGCAGTTACTCAAGGACGGCCTCCTACGAGCAGTACTTC.

This chain links TRBV2 with TRBJ2-7; no firm D call. Trimming removed 7 bases at V and 7 bases at J, with 26 bases between. The CDR3 loop spans 16 amino acids. The V gene's germline CDR1 is SNHLY and CDR2 FYNNEI. CDR3 in amino acids: CASTPTSLQHPSEQYF. In DNA, the CDR3 is TGTGCCAGCACCCCAACGTCACTTCAACATCCTAGTGAGCAGTACTTC. The full variable domain, rest sourced from reference TRBV2 and TRBJ2-7, is EPEVTQTPSHQVTQMGQEVILRCVPISNHLYFYWYRQILGQKVEFLVSFYNNEISEKSEIFDDQFSVERPDGSNFTLKIRSTKLEDSAMYFCASTPTSLQHPSEQYFGPGTRLTVT.

This clone is a singleton in its sample. This chain links TRBV5-1 with TRBJ2-3; 7 positions agree with TRBD1. Per germline, CDR1 SGHRS and CDR2 YFSETQ. This CDR3 region has 15 residues. V was pared by 0 bases and J by 2 bases, with 3 bases of the junction left unmatched. CDR3 nucleotides: TGCGCCAGCAGCTTGGGAGGGGGCCCCACAGATACGCAGTATTTT. Translating it yields CASSLGGGPTDTQYF.

The chain employs TRBV27 and TRBJ2-7, with 8 bases that match TRBD2. Germline V gene lookup returns CDR1 MNHEY and CDR2 SMNVEV (reference sequence). The CDR3 is made up of 16 amino acids. Trimming cost V 0 bases and J 6 bases; bases outside gene matches: 10. For the CDR3, the DNA is TGTGCCAGCAGTTTATCCCGACTAGCGTCGGTCCGCGAGCAGTACTTC. It specifies CASSLSRLASVREQYF.

The chain uses TRBV4-1 and TRBJ2-1; D unclear. This CDR3 contains 14 residues. CDR1 MGHRA and CDR2 YSYEKL come from the germline V gene. Trimming left V 3 bases short and J 8 bases short, with 14 bases between. Here the CDR3 reads CASSQKPRGDEQFF. Written as DNA, the CDR3 is TGCGCCAGCAGCCAGAAGCCTCGTGGGGATGAGCAGTTCTTC.

V gene TRBV4-1 combines with J gene TRBJ2-5; 7 positions match TRBD2. The CDR3 contains 15 residues. V lost 8 bases and J lost 2; bases outside the gene matches: 11. Germline V gives CDR1 MGHRA, CDR2 YSYEKL. The chain's CDR3 is CASALRGDFQETQYF. The CDR3, as DNA: TGCGCCAGCGCACTACGGGGGGATTTTCAAGAGACCCAGTACTTC.

In DNA, the CDR3 is TGTGCCAGCAGTGATCCACAGGGGGGGAACACTGAAGCTTTCTTT. This encodes CASSDPQGGNTEAFF. V is TRBV2 and J is TRBJ1-1; TRBD1 agrees at 8 bases. This CDR3 is built from 15 residues. CDR1 is SNHLY and CDR2 is FYNNEI in the germline V gene. Germline trimming cut 3 bases from V and 1 base from J; bases unmatched to any gene: 4.

This chain connects TRBV7-9 to TRBJ2-7, with 8 bases that match TRBD1. The CDR3 totals 15 residues. CDR1 and CDR2 (germline): SEHNR, FQNEAQ (reference sequence). Trimming at V came to 5 bases and at J to 3 bases, leaving 9 bases not matched to a gene. CDR3 loop: CASSHPRDRSYEQYF. CDR3 DNA: TGTGCCAGCAGCCACCCTCGGGACAGGAGCTACGAGCAGTACTTC.

The chain is built from TRBV7-3 and TRBJ2-5; 8 nucleotides line up with TRBD1. The germline CDR1 and CDR2 sequences are SGHTA and FQGTGA. The CDR3 runs to 13 residues. Unmatched junction bases numbered 0, after V lost 3 bases and J lost 3 bases. The CDR3 region has the DNA TGTGCCAGCAGCTTGGACAGGGAAGAGACCCAGTACTTC. Its protein product is CASSLDREETQYF.

This chain's CDR3 is CASSQVWAGSYEQYF. The CDR3 DNA follows: TGCGCCAGCAGCCAAGTTTGGGCCGGCTCCTACGAGCAGTACTTC. The V call is TRBV4-3, the J call TRBJ2-7; D not certain. Germline assignment: CDR1 LGHNA and CDR2 YSLEER. This CDR3 has 15 residues. V was shortened by 1 base and J by 0 bases, with 10 bases between the two germline ends.

V usage is TRBV6-5 and J usage is TRBJ2-7; the D is unclear. Germline-derived CDR1 and CDR2 are MNHEY and SVGAGI. This CDR3 is built from 15 residues. V shed 5 bases and J shed 0 bases, with 14 bases lying between them. The CDR3 nucleotides read TGTGCCAGCAGTCCCTTTAGGCCGAGCTCCTACGAGCAGTACTTC. This codes for CASSPFRPSSYEQYF.

V is TRBV19 and J is TRBJ2-4, with D perhaps matching TRBD1 (5 bases). This CDR3 is built from 16 residues. V dropped 3 bases and J dropped 0 bases, with 12 bases sitting between them. Germline lookup yields CDR1 LNHDA and CDR2 SQIVND (reference sequence). Here the CDR3 DNA reads TGTGCCAGTAGTATCCCTCCAGGGCTAGCCAAAAACATTCAGTACTTC. This encodes CASSIPPGLAKNIQYF.

The chain joins TRBV7-9 to TRBJ1-4; D unresolved. The germline V gene has CDR1 SEHNR and CDR2 FQNEAQ (reference sequence). The CDR3 runs 17 residues. Trimming removed 7 bases from V and 0 bases from J, with 18 bases in between. This chain's CDR3 is CASTWTGPRSTNEKLFF. As DNA, the CDR3 is TGTGCCAGCACCTGGACGGGCCCCCGTTCAACTAATGAAAAACTGTTTTTT.

The genes are TRBV27 and TRBJ2-3, with 9 bases matching TRBD2. The J segment lost 3 bases and the V segment lost 3 bases, leaving 7 bases of the junction unmatched. The CDR3 sequence is 16 residues long. CDR1 is MNHEY, CDR2 SMNVEV, per germline (reference sequence). CDR3 protein: CASSLRGGLETDTQYF. CDR3 DNA sequence: TGTGCCAGCAGTTTGCGGGGGGGGCTGGAGACAGATACGCAGTATTTT.

This chain connects TRBV13 to TRBJ2-7; D call uncertain. The CDR3 spans 13 residues. Germline V gives CDR1 PRHDT, CDR2 FYEKMQ (reference sequence). Trimming left V 6 bases short and J 2 bases short, with 11 bases between. CDR3 in DNA: TGTGCCAGCAGTCCGGGTCCAACCTACGAGCAGTACTTC. Encoded protein: CASSPGPTYEQYF.

The chain is built from TRBV28 and TRBJ1-5; D gene uncertain. CDR3 length: 14 residues. Trimming left V 2 bases short and J 3 bases short, with 8 bases between. Germline values: CDR1 MDHEN, CDR2 SYDVKM. The chain's CDR3 is CASSLTRDNQPQHF. DNA for the CDR3: TGTGCCAGCAGTTTAACTAGGGACAATCAGCCCCAGCATTTT.

The CDR3 loop is CASSVVPGSGNTIYF. The CDR3 DNA sequence: TGTGCCAGCAGCGTAGTGCCGGGCTCTGGAAACACCATATATTTT. The rearrangement links TRBV9 to TRBJ1-3; D remains ambiguous. Trimming took off 0 bases at V and 0 bases at J, with 7 bases between the two ends. CDR1 and CDR2 (germline): SGDLS, YYNGEE. The CDR3 consists of 15 residues.

The V gene is TRBV5-4, the J gene TRBJ1-2; D ambiguous. This CDR3 has 14 amino acids. The ends were cut back, 1 base at V and 4 bases at J, with 11 bases in the middle. Germline V lookup: CDR1 SGHNT, CDR2 YYREEE (reference sequence). The CDR3 protein is CASSLMSGTYGYTF. Here the CDR3 DNA reads TGTGCCAGCAGCTTGATGTCCGGAACCTATGGCTACACCTTC.

The chain is built from TRBV5-1 and TRBJ1-1, with unresolved D. Trimming left V 0 bases short and J 1 base short, with 10 bases between. The CDR3 extends over 15 amino acids. The germline V gene encodes CDR1 SGHRS and CDR2 YFSETQ. CDR3: CASSLGGSSNTEAFF. In nucleotides, the CDR3 is TGCGCCAGCAGCTTGGGTGGCAGTTCGAACACTGAAGCTTTCTTT. The whole variable domain, filled in from reference TRBV5-1 and TRBJ1-1, reads KAGVTQTPRYLIKTRGQQVTLSCSPISGHRSVSWYQQTPGQGLQFLFEYFSETQRNKGNFPGRFSGRQFSNSRSEMNVSTLELGDSALYLCASSLGGSSNTEAFFGQGTRLTVV.

The gene calls are TRBV28 and TRBJ2-3; tentatively, D is TRBD1 (6 bases). With 5 bases removed from V and 6 bases from J, the gap between germline ends came to 15 bases. CDR1 is MDHEN and CDR2 is SYDVKM in the germline V gene. The CDR3 consists of 14 residues. Here the CDR3 reads CASSKTNRVDTQYF. DNA of the CDR3: TGTGCCAGCAGTAAGACGAACAGGGTGGATACGCAGTATTTT.

The V and J genes are TRBV6-5 and TRBJ2-2; 10 bases map to TRBD1. With 6 bases clipped from V and 4 bases from J, the junction kept 5 bases outside the gene matches. The CDR3 covers 15 residues. The V gene's germline CDR1 is MNHEY and CDR2 SVGAGI. Written as DNA, the CDR3 is TGTGCCAGCAGATCCGGGACAGGGGTCACCGGGGAGCTGTTTTTT. This translates into CASRSGTGVTGELFF.

This chain uses TRBV19 with TRBJ1-5, with a weak D call TRBD1 (6 bases). The germline V and J ends were trimmed by 3 bases and 5 bases, with 11 bases remaining between them. CDR1 and CDR2 from the germline V gene are LNHDA and SQIVND (reference sequence). The CDR3 runs 14 residues. CDR3 sequence: CASSMSQGYQPQHF. The DNA for the CDR3 is TGTGCCAGTAGTATGTCACAGGGTTATCAGCCCCAGCATTTT.

This clone was picked up one time. The chain links TRBV7-8 to TRBJ2-3; no clear D gene. Germline-derived CDR1 and CDR2 are SGHVS and FQNEAQ. The CDR3 contains 11 residues. V was cut by 4 bases and J by 7 bases, with 6 bases left in between. CDR3 DNA sequence: TGTGCCAGCAGCTCGAAAAATACGCAGTATTTT. Its translation is CASSSKNTQYF.